A selection of T cell receptor beta chains follows, all from one sample in a study of neoadjuvant anti-PD-1 for oral cavity cancer. TCRdb's table, derived via immunoSEQ multiplex PCR, lists solely in-frame clones and lacks some. The table lists about 37,000 clones, 30% to 40% of them singletons, with around 15% in the top ten. The sequencing used tumor tissue, collected after nivolumab (anti-PD-1) treatment. The receptor set was obtained from a person aged 35-80 years with oral cavity squamous cell carcinoma. Each CDR3 is given with its conserved first and last residue. Fields, in order: D gene, J gene, clone size, V gene, CDR3 DNA, CDR3 protein. A D gene is named only where the DNA matches it firmly. Not all rows give a size; the values are once, few, many and, for expanded clones, a class.

D: TRBD2; J: TRBJ2-7; size: NA; V: TRBV5-1; DNA: TGCGCCAGCAGCTCCGGACTAGAGCCCTACGAGCAGTACTTC; CDR3: CASSSGLEPYEQYF
D: TRBD1; J: TRBJ2-1; size: NA; V: TRBV7-2; DNA: TGTGCCAGCAGCTTATACGGGACAGGGGGTGAGCAGTTCTTC; CDR3: CASSLYGTGGEQFF
D: TRBD2; J: TRBJ2-3; size: few; V: TRBV29-1; DNA: TGCAGCGTTGAAGACGGGACTAGCGGGAGGGTTGCGGATACGCAGTATTTT; CDR3: CSVEDGTSGRVADTQYF
D: TRBD1; J: TRBJ1-1; size: NA; V: TRBV29-1; DNA: TGCAGCGTTGAAGGAGGGGGCGTTGAAGCTTTCTTT; CDR3: CSVEGGGVEAFF
D: NA; J: TRBJ2-2; size: many; V: TRBV4-2; DNA: TGTGCCAGCAGCCAAGATGACGGTGGGGTGGTCGCCGGGGAGCTGTTTTTT; CDR3: CASSQDDGGVVAGELFF
D: TRBD1; J: TRBJ2-4; size: many; V: TRBV13; DNA: TGTGCCAGCAGTCACCCCCGCGGACAGGGGGAGAACATTCAGTACTTC; CDR3: CASSHPRGQGENIQYF
D: NA; J: TRBJ1-1; size: few; V: TRBV5-1; DNA: TGCGCCAGCAGCTTGTTGTCGGGGCCCCGAGGAACTGAAGCTTTCTTT; CDR3: CASSLLSGPRGTEAFF
D: TRBD2; J: TRBJ2-1; size: NA; V: TRBV5-1; DNA: TGCGCCAGCAGCTTAGGCGGGAGGCCCTACAATGAGCAGTTCTTC; CDR3: CASSLGGRPYNEQFF
D: NA; J: TRBJ2-3; size: NA; V: TRBV5-1; DNA: TGCGCCAGCAGCTTGGATCGCCCCACAGATACGCAGTATTTT; CDR3: CASSLDRPTDTQYF
D: NA; J: TRBJ2-7; size: NA; V: TRBV7-6; DNA: TGTGCCAGCAGCTTGGGGGACAGCTTAAGCGGGAACTCCTACGAGCAGTACTTC; CDR3: CASSLGDSLSGNSYEQYF
D: TRBD2; J: TRBJ2-7; size: few; V: TRBV2; DNA: TGTGCCAGCAGTGGGGGACTAGCGGGAGGGGAGTACTTC; CDR3: CASSGGLAGGEYF
D: NA; J: TRBJ1-2; size: NA; V: TRBV5-1; DNA: TGCGCCAGCAGCCCCGCCGGGGCCGGGGGCTACACCTTC; CDR3: CASSPAGAGGYTF
D: TRBD1; J: TRBJ1-4; size: few; V: TRBV7-9; DNA: TGTGCCAGCAGCCTCCTGAAGGGGGCAGGTGAAAAACTGTTTTTT; CDR3: CASSLLKGAGEKLFF
D: TRBD2; J: TRBJ2-7; size: NA; V: TRBV28; DNA: TGTGCCAGCAGCCCGGAGCGGGGTCCCTACGAGCAGTACTTC; CDR3: CASSPERGPYEQYF
D: NA; J: TRBJ1-1; size: once; V: TRBV5-1; DNA: TGCGCCAGCAGATTTGAGGACACTGAAGCTTTCTTT; CDR3: CASRFEDTEAFF
D: NA; J: TRBJ2-2; size: NA; V: TRBV27; DNA: TGTGCCAGCAGTTTCGGGTCTTACACCGGGGAGCTGTTTTTT; CDR3: CASSFGSYTGELFF
D: TRBD1; J: TRBJ2-2; size: NA; V: TRBV5-1; DNA: TGCGCCAGCAGCTTGGGACCGGACAGGGTCGGGGAGCTGTTTTTT; CDR3: CASSLGPDRVGELFF
D: TRBD2; J: TRBJ2-7; size: few; V: TRBV10-1; DNA: TGCGCCAGCAGTGAGTCGCCCCTGGGACTAGCGGGAGGCGAGCAGTACTTC; CDR3: CASSESPLGLAGGEQYF
D: NA; J: TRBJ2-1; size: NA; V: TRBV29-1; DNA: TGCAGCGTCAACGTCCCCCGAAGATACAATGAGCAGTTCTTC; CDR3: CSVNVPRRYNEQFF
D: NA; J: TRBJ2-7; size: NA; V: TRBV7-9; DNA: TGTGCCAGCAGCTCGTCCGCGGGGCTCCACGAGCAGTACTTC; CDR3: CASSSSAGLHEQYF
D: NA; J: TRBJ1-1; size: large; V: TRBV29-1; DNA: TGCAGCGTTGCATCGGGACTGGGTGAAGCTTTCTTT; CDR3: CSVASGLGEAFF
D: NA; J: TRBJ2-7; size: few; V: TRBV5-1; DNA: TGCGCCAGCAGCTCCCGGGACGGTACCTACGAGCAGTACTTC; CDR3: CASSSRDGTYEQYF
D: NA; J: TRBJ1-1; size: NA; V: TRBV7-2; DNA: TGTGCCAGCAGCTTAGAGGGGCGGGGGACTGAAGCTTTCTTT; CDR3: CASSLEGRGTEAFF
D: NA; J: TRBJ2-5; size: few; V: TRBV7-2; DNA: TGTGCCAGCAGCTCCGGTGGGGGCCTGGAGACCCAGTACTTC; CDR3: CASSSGGGLETQYF
D: NA; J: TRBJ1-4; size: few; V: TRBV5-5; DNA: TGTGCCAGCAGCCCACCGGTTGGGGAAAAACTGTTTTTT; CDR3: CASSPPVGEKLFF
D: TRBD1; J: TRBJ2-2; size: NA; V: TRBV2; DNA: TGTGCCAGCACCCAATTAGGGGGCTCGGGCACCGGGGAGCTGTTTTTT; CDR3: CASTQLGGSGTGELFF
D: TRBD1; J: TRBJ1-1; size: few; V: TRBV18; DNA: TGTGCCAGCTCCCCCGGACAGGGAACCGTGAACACTGAAGCTTTCTTT; CDR3: CASSPGQGTVNTEAFF
D: TRBD1; J: TRBJ2-3; size: once; V: TRBV27; DNA: TGTGCCAGCAGTTTAAACGGCAGGGGGCGTGATACGCAGTATTTT; CDR3: CASSLNGRGRDTQYF
D: NA; J: TRBJ2-3; size: many; V: TRBV5-4; DNA: TGTGCCAGCAGGGGGGGTGGTGGGAGCACAGATACGCAGTATTTT; CDR3: CASRGGGGSTDTQYF
D: NA; J: TRBJ1-1; size: many; V: TRBV12-5; DNA: TGTGCTAGTGGAATAGGGGGCACTGAAGCTTTCTTT; CDR3: CASGIGGTEAFF
D: NA; J: TRBJ1-4; size: NA; V: TRBV11-1; DNA: TGTGCCAGCAGCTTAGTCGGGGGCCGGGAAAAACTGTTTTTT; CDR3: CASSLVGGREKLFF
D: NA; J: TRBJ1-2; size: few; V: TRBV27; DNA: TGTGCCAGCAGTTTGGACAGAAACTATGGCTACACCTTC; CDR3: CASSLDRNYGYTF
D: NA; J: TRBJ2-6; size: few; V: TRBV7-8; DNA: TGTGCCAGCAGCTTAGCCCCTAGGGGCTCTGGGGCCAACGTCCTGACTTTC; CDR3: CASSLAPRGSGANVLTF
D: NA; J: TRBJ1-6; size: few; V: TRBV5-1; DNA: TGCGCCAGCAGCCCGGAGGGGAATTCACCCCTCCACTTT; CDR3: CASSPEGNSPLHF
D: NA; J: TRBJ2-7; size: few; V: TRBV7-8; DNA: TGTGCCAGCAGCTTCGTACAGGGTTCCTACGAGCAGTACTTC; CDR3: CASSFVQGSYEQYF
D: NA; J: TRBJ1-2; size: NA; V: TRBV19; DNA: TGTGCCAGTACTCTTGATCGGGGGGCCAGGTATGGCTACACCTTC; CDR3: CASTLDRGARYGYTF
D: NA; J: TRBJ1-1; size: many; V: TRBV5-1; DNA: TGCGCCAGCAGCTTGGTCGGACAGTTGAACACTGAAGCTTTCTTT; CDR3: CASSLVGQLNTEAFF
D: NA; J: TRBJ2-7; size: once; V: TRBV15; DNA: TGTGCCACCAGCGACCCTGGGCAGGGAAGTTCCTACGAGCAGTACTTC; CDR3: CATSDPGQGSSYEQYF
D: NA; J: TRBJ2-7; size: NA; V: TRBV2; DNA: TGTGCCAGCAGTGTAATGGGCCGGGAGTACTTC; CDR3: CASSVMGREYF